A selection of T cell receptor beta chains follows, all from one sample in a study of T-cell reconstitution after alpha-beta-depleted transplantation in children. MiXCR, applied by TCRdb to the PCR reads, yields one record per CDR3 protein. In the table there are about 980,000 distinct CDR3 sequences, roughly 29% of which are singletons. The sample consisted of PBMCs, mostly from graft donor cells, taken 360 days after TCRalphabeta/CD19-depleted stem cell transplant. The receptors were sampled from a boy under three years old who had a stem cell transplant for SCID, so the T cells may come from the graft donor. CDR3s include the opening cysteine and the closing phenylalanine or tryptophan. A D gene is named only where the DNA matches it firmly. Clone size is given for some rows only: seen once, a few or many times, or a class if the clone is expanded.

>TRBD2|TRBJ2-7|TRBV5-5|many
CASSLVGTSNYEQYF
TGTGCCAGCAGCTTGGTTGGGACTAGCAATTACGAGCAGTACTTC
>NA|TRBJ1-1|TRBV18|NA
CASSPGEHTEAFF
TGTGCCAGCTCACCGGGGGAACACACTGAAGCTTTCTTT
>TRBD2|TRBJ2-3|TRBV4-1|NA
CASSQGGAGGRKTTDTQYF
TGCGCCAGCAGCCAAGGTGGAGCGGGGGGCCGCAAAACCACAGATACGCAGTATTTT
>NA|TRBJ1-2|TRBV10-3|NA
CAISDRRANYGYTF
TGTGCCATCAGTGACCGCAGGGCTAACTATGGCTACACCTTC
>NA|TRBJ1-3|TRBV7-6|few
CASSLGPIGNTIYF
TGTGCCAGCAGCTTAGGCCCCATTGGAAACACCATATATTTT
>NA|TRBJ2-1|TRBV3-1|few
CASSQSPQNEQFF
TGTGCCAGCAGCCAAAGCCCCCAAAATGAGCAGTTCTTC
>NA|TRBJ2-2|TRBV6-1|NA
CASTKGHRTGELFF
TGTGCCAGCACCAAAGGACATCGCACCGGGGAGCTGTTTTTT
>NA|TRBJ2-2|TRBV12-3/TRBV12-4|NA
CASSPGTKTGELFF
TGTGCCAGCAGTCCCGGGACAAAGACCGGGGAGCTGTTTTTT
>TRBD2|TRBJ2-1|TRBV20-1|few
CSARSPGRGTSWDEQFF
TGCAGTGCTAGATCCCCCGGTCGGGGGACTAGCTGGGATGAGCAGTTCTTC
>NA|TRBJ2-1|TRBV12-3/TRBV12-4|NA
CASSSIGPRGQFF
TGTGCCAGCAGCTCCATAGGGCCCCGAGGGCAGTTCTTC
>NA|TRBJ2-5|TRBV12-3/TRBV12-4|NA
CASSSTTPLTQYF
TGTGCCAGCAGTTCCACGACACCTCTGACCCAGTACTTC
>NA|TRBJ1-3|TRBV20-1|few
CSARKILSGNTIYF
TGCAGTGCTAGAAAGATTCTCTCTGGAAACACCATATATTTT
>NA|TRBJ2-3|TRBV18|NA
CASSPVKQGPDTQYF
TGTGCCAGCTCACCAGTTAAGCAGGGCCCAGATACGCAGTATTTT
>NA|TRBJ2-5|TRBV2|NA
CASSGGTQKTQYF
TGTGCCAGCAGTGGTGGCACCCAAAAGACCCAGTACTTC
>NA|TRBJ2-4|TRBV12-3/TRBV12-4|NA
CASSFLGTKNIQYF
TGTGCCAGCAGTTTCTTAGGGACCAAAAACATTCAGTACTTC
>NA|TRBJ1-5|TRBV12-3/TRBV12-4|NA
CASSLRGVGRSYSNQPQHF
TGTGCCAGCAGTTTAAGGGGCGTAGGCCGCTCCTATAGCAATCAGCCCCAGCATTTT
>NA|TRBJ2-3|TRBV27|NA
CASSWGVPGGLESDTQYF
TGTGCCAGCAGTTGGGGGGTGCCTGGGGGCCTAGAATCAGATACGCAGTATTTT
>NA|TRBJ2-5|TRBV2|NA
CASSGASRGETQYF
TGTGCCAGCAGTGGGGCATCAAGGGGGGAGACCCAGTACTTC